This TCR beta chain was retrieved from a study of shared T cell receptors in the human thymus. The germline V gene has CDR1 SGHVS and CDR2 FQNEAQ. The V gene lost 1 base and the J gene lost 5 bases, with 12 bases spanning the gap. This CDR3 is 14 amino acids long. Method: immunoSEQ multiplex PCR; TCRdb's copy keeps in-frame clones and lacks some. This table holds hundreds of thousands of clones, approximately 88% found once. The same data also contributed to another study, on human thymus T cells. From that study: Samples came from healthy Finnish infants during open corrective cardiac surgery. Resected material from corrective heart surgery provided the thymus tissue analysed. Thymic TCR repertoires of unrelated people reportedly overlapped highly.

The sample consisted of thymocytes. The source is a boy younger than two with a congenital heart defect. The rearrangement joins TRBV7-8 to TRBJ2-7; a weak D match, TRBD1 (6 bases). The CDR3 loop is CASSLVVGGHEQYF. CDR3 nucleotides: TGTGCCAGCAGCTTAGTAGTTGGGGGCCACGAGCAGTACTTC.